What follows are 5 T cell receptor beta chains derived from one specimen sequenced in a study of blood T cell repertoires in COVID-19. This table comes from immunoSEQ multiplex PCR, and its TCRdb copy is limited to in-frame clones, with some not included. The sample records around 200,000 clones, 70% to 90% being singletons. Material for sequencing was peripheral blood. Receptors originate from a man aged 60 to 69 with acute or convalescent COVID-19.

V usage is TRBV2 and J usage is TRBJ1-2; a weak D match, TRBD1 (5 bases). The V and J ends lost 4 bases and 4 bases respectively, with 10 bases between them. The CDR3 runs 13 residues. CDR1 SNHLY and CDR2 FYNNEI come from the germline V gene. The CDR3 sequence is CASSASQAYGYTF. CDR3 sequence (DNA): TGTGCCAGCAGTGCTTCACAGGCCTATGGCTACACCTTC.

This chain joins TRBV18 and TRBJ2-7; the match to TRBD1 covers 7 bases. Germline V gene sequence: CDR1 KGHSH, CDR2 LQKENI. J was trimmed by 3 bases and V by 3 bases; bases with no gene match: 2. The CDR3 is 13 amino acids. Here the CDR3 reads CASSPGQLYEQYF. The CDR3 DNA reads as TGTGCCAGCTCACCGGGACAGCTCTACGAGCAGTACTTC.

The chain has TRBV5-4 and TRBJ2-2; no reliable D call. Germline V lookup: CDR1 SGHNT, CDR2 YYREEE (reference sequence). V was cut by 0 bases and J by 1 base, with 7 bases left in between. The CDR3 has 15 amino acids. The CDR3 loop reads CASSLGRRNTGELFF. DNA of the CDR3: TGTGCCAGCAGCTTGGGAAGGAGGAACACCGGGGAGCTGTTTTTT.

The rearrangement uses TRBV7-2 and TRBJ2-1, with 8 bases aligning to TRBD1. Germline V gene lookup returns CDR1 SGHTA and CDR2 FQGNSA. V dropped 5 bases and J dropped 8; count of bases not matched to a gene: 14. The CDR3 is made up of 16 amino acids. This chain's CDR3 is CASSMSGTGFGDEQFF. Written as DNA, the CDR3 is TGTGCCAGCAGCATGTCCGGGACAGGCTTCGGGGATGAGCAGTTCTTC.

The rearrangement joins TRBV4-3 to TRBJ2-1; perhaps TRBD2 as D (5 bases). The V gene's germline CDR1 is LGHNA and CDR2 YSLEER. V gave up 0 bases and J gave up 2 bases, with 14 bases separating them. CDR3 length: 17 amino acids. CDR3 in amino acids: CASSQEEGPRTYNEQFF. The DNA of the CDR3 is TGCGCCAGCAGCCAAGAAGAGGGCCCTCGGACCTACAATGAGCAGTTCTTC.